Shown below are 26 T cell receptor beta chains from a single sample sequenced in a study of human T cells and chemical hapten exposure listed by TCRdb under 2021. To prepare the library, RACE was applied. Sequenced on a NextSeq 500. The public reads were reprocessed in TCRdb via fastp at Q25 and MiXCR, keeping in-frame beta chains. Every CDR3 protein is listed once, alongside the most common genes and DNA of its rows. Counted in this sample were approximately 340,000 distinct CDR3 sequences; roughly 6.9% of them appeared once. Around 8.4% of the sample is held by the ten biggest clonotypes. The time point label on this specimen signifies: patch test 1, 2 weeks after DPC sensitization. This sample's treatment or condition label indicates: therapeutic diphenylcyclopropenone sensitization with weekly scalp DPC. The specimen was whole blood, collected in connection with sensitization to the hapten diphenylcyclopropenone (DPC). The origin of the receptors is a woman aged 18-30 years with alopecia areata. Some clones in this sample may be carry-over from other donors' samples.

The chain uses TRBV27 and TRBJ2-1, with a weak D call TRBD2 (7 bases). The CDR3 runs 17 residues. Germline loops: CDR1 MNHEY, CDR2 SMNVEV (reference sequence). Trimming took 7 bases from V and 0 from J, leaving 19 bases between them. Here the CDR3 reads CASTVTVGGRSYNEQFF. CDR3 DNA sequence: TGTGCCAGCACCGTAACAGTGGGGGGGCGCTCCTACAATGAGCAGTTCTTC.

This clonotype was detected only once. The chain employs TRBV4-3 and TRBJ1-2; D perhaps matches TRBD1 (5 bases). Germline CDR1 is LGHNA and CDR2 is YSLEER. V was clipped by 0 bases and J by 4 bases, with 18 bases between them. This CDR3 is built from 17 residues. CDR3 residues: CASSQDLTALQGYGYTF. The CDR3, as DNA: TGCGCCAGCAGCCAAGATCTAACGGCTCTCCAGGGCTATGGCTACACCTTC.

This clonotype was counted a few times. The CDR3 nucleotides read TGTGCCAGCAGCCCCCCTTGGGGGCCCTACGAGCAGTACTTC. Its protein is CASSPPWGPYEQYF. The chain carries TRBV9 and TRBJ2-7; TRBD1 is a possible D gene (6 bases). The CDR3 sequence is 14 residues long. The V and J ends lost 4 bases and 2 bases respectively, with 13 bases between them. CDR1 SGDLS and CDR2 YYNGEE come from the germline V gene.

This clonotype was detected many times. The CDR3: CASSESPGTGQTQYF. In nucleotides, the CDR3 is TGTGCCAGCAGCGAGAGCCCTGGGACAGGGCAGACCCAGTACTTC. The rearrangement joins TRBV9 to TRBJ2-5; 9 nucleotides agree with TRBD1. In germline, CDR1 is SGDLS, CDR2 YYNGEE. After removal of 3 bases from V and 6 bases from J, the junction contained 9 bases not matched to a gene. CDR3 length: 15 amino acids.

This clonotype has only a few counts. V is TRBV25-1 and J is TRBJ1-1; weak D call: TRBD1 (5 bases). The CDR3 runs to 13 residues. Germline-derived CDR1 and CDR2 are MGHDK and SYGVNS. V was trimmed by 3 bases and J by 5 bases, leaving 10 bases between them. The CDR3: CASSENRGTEAFF. The CDR3 bases are TGTGCCAGCAGTGAGAATAGGGGAACTGAAGCTTTCTTT.

This clonotype was seen only a few times. The J gene is TRBJ2-7, the V gene TRBV12-3 or TRBV12-4; D tentatively reads TRBD1 or TRBD2 (5 bases each). The CDR3 has 14 residues. Trimming removed 3 bases at V and 1 base at J, with 10 bases between. The CDR3 region has the DNA TGTGCCAGCAGTTTTTCCGGGGCTTCCTACGAGCAGTACTTC. It encodes CASSFSGASYEQYF.

The V call is TRBV14, the J call TRBJ2-2; no definite D call. The germline gives CDR1 SGHDN, CDR2 FVKESK. With 2 bases removed from V and 4 bases from J, the gap between germline ends came to 11 bases. CDR3 size: 15 residues. The CDR3: CASSQSVSITGELFF. The CDR3 DNA reads as TGTGCCAGCAGCCAATCGGTTTCCATCACCGGGGAGCTGTTTTTT.

This clonotype was seen ten or more times. The chain has TRBV7-4 and TRBJ2-4; TRBD1 aligns across 8 bases. Germline V CDR1 and CDR2: SGHVT, SQSDAQ. This CDR3 region has 15 residues. The ends lost 0 bases at V and 4 bases at J; junction bases unmatched: 2. CDR3 coding DNA: TGTGCCAGCAGCTTAGCCGGGACAGGAAAAAACATTCAGTACTTC. Amino acid sequence: CASSLAGTGKNIQYF.

The chain has TRBV6-2 or TRBV6-3 and TRBJ1-1; D unclear. In germline, CDR1 is MNHEY, CDR2 SVGEGT. Trimming removed 5 bases from V and 1 base from J, with 14 bases in between. This CDR3 region has 15 residues. The CDR3, as DNA: TGTGCCAGCAGTCGTCCGCAGTTGGGGAACACTGAAGCTTTCTTT. As protein: CASSRPQLGNTEAFF.

This clonotype was recorded many times. The chain links TRBV5-1 to TRBJ2-7; D not resolved. V dropped 2 bases and J dropped 3 bases, with 6 bases sitting between them. This CDR3 has 12 amino acids. The germline CDR1 and CDR2 sequences are SGHRS and YFSETQ. The CDR3 DNA follows: TGCGCCAGCAGCTTAACAGACTACGAGCAGTACTTC. Protein product: CASSLTDYEQYF.

This clonotype was detected ten times or more. DNA for the CDR3: TGTGCCAGCAGCTCAGGGGATTTAGGTTCACCCCTCCACTTT. Translation gives CASSSGDLGSPLHF. The chain couples TRBV7-9 to TRBJ1-6; the D gene is possibly TRBD1 (6 bases). This CDR3 has 14 residues. Germline CDR1 SEHNR, CDR2 FQNEAQ (reference sequence). V lost 4 bases and J 9 bases, leaving 13 bases between the germline ends.

This clonotype was detected ten times or more. CDR3 protein: CASSGTSVYQPQHF. The DNA for the CDR3 is TGTGCCAGCTCCGGGACTTCCGTATATCAGCCCCAGCATTTT. The chain combines TRBV6-5 with TRBJ1-5; the D gene is possibly TRBD1 (5 bases). Germline V gives CDR1 MNHEY, CDR2 SVGAGI. The CDR3 runs 14 residues. Trimming cost V 8 bases and J 5 bases, with 16 bases left between them.

V and J are TRBV2 and TRBJ1-1; possibly TRBD1 for D (5 bases). The CDR3 spans 16 residues. Germline V lookup: CDR1 SNHLY, CDR2 FYNNEI. V lost 5 bases and J 3 bases, leaving 19 bases between the germline ends. CDR3 sequence reads: CASSPQEQVGYTEAFF. CDR3 nucleotide sequence: TGTGCCAGCAGTCCCCAGGAACAGGTCGGATACACTGAAGCTTTCTTT.

Ten or more counts support this clonotype. The chain couples TRBV11-1 to TRBJ2-7; unclear D gene. Germline loops: CDR1 SGHAT, CDR2 FQDESV (reference sequence). The length of the CDR3 is 16 residues. V lost 1 base and J 2 bases, leaving 15 bases between the germline ends. As DNA, the CDR3 is TGTGCCAGCAGCTTAGTGCCCAGACCTTCCCCCTACGAGCAGTACTTC. Amino acid sequence: CASSLVPRPSPYEQYF.

This clonotype was detected ten times or more. The rearrangement links TRBV4-3 to TRBJ2-3; D gene unclear. V lost 0 bases and J lost 4, with 23 bases in between. Germline V gene sequence: CDR1 LGHNA, CDR2 YSLEER. This CDR3 spans 19 amino acids. The CDR3 reads CASSQEEGWADGPSDTQYF. The DNA for the CDR3 is TGCGCCAGCAGCCAAGAGGAAGGTTGGGCCGACGGTCCGTCAGATACGCAGTATTTT.

At least ten counts were recorded for this clonotype. The CDR3 sequence is CASSLDRCCRGPYEQYF. The CDR3 DNA reads TGTGCCAGCAGCTTAGATCGGTGCTGCAGGGGTCCCTACGAGCAGTACTTC. J is TRBJ2-7 and V is TRBV11-3, with D possibly being TRBD1 (6 bases). V was clipped by 0 bases and J by 2 bases, with 17 bases between them. This CDR3 is 17 amino acids long. Per the germline V gene, CDR1 is SGHNT and CDR2 is YENEEA.

The table lists this clonotype with a few counts. In nucleotides, the CDR3 is TGTGCCAGCAGCTTAACGACAGCCCAAGAGACCCAGTACTTC. Amino acids: CASSLTTAQETQYF. V and J are TRBV7-9 and TRBJ2-5; D may be TRBD1 (5 bases). The length of the CDR3 is 14 residues. V was trimmed by 2 bases and J by 1 base, leaving 8 bases between them. Per germline, CDR1 SEHNR and CDR2 FQNEAQ (reference sequence).

This CDR3 is CASSRFGGTDTQYF. The CDR3, as DNA: TGTGCCAGCAGCCGATTCGGGGGCACAGATACGCAGTATTTT. The chain uses TRBV12-3 or TRBV12-4 and TRBJ2-3; a weak D match, TRBD2 (5 bases). The CDR3 is 14 amino acids. V dropped 6 bases and J dropped 1 base, with 11 bases sitting between them.

This clonotype was seen at least ten times. The genes are TRBV3-1 and TRBJ1-2; D call uncertain. V was shortened by 3 bases and J by 0 bases, with 8 bases between the two germline ends. Germline V gene sequence: CDR1 LGHDT, CDR2 YNNKEL (reference sequence). The CDR3 spans 14 residues. The CDR3 DNA reads TGTGCCAGCAGCCACGCCGGGCCTAACTATGGCTACACCTTC. Its protein is CASSHAGPNYGYTF.

The CDR3 loop reads CASSFGGDNYGYTF. The CDR3 DNA reads TGTGCCAGCAGCTTTGGGGGAGATAACTATGGCTACACCTTC. The chain joins TRBV5-4 to TRBJ1-2; the D gene is possibly TRBD1 (5 bases). Germline CDR1 is SGHNT and CDR2 is YYREEE (reference sequence). CDR3 length equals 14 residues. Trimming took 2 bases from V and 1 from J, leaving 9 bases between them.

In this sample, this clonotype turned up a few times. This rearrangement joins TRBV4-3 to TRBJ1-2; TRBD1 agrees at 7 bases. Losses at the gene ends were 3 bases for V and 4 bases for J; bases not matched to a gene: 2. Germline V gene sequence: CDR1 LGHNA, CDR2 YSLEER. CDR3 length: 13 amino acids. As DNA, the CDR3 is TGCGCCAGCAGCCAGGGGACAGTCTATGGCTACACCTTC. Protein: CASSQGTVYGYTF.

The chain employs TRBV10-3 and TRBJ1-2, with D perhaps TRBD1 (5 bases). The CDR3 totals 14 residues. Germline CDR1 ENHRY, CDR2 SYGVKD. The ends were cut back, 0 bases at V and 4 bases at J, with 9 bases in the middle. Written as DNA, the CDR3 is TGTGCCATCAGTGAGTCGACAGCTTTCTATGGCTACACCTTC. Encoded protein: CAISESTAFYGYTF.

This clonotype was recorded many times. This chain connects TRBV3-1 to TRBJ2-7, with D perhaps matching TRBD1 or TRBD2 (5 bases each). CDR1 and CDR2 (germline): LGHDT, YNNKEL (reference sequence). Trimming shortened V by 5 bases and J by 5 bases, and 13 bases separated the two germline ends. The CDR3 length is 13 residues. The CDR3 loop is CASSYGTLNEQYF. The CDR3 bases are TGTGCCAGCAGCTACGGGACCCTCAACGAGCAGTACTTC.

This clonotype was found a few times. V is TRBV6-2 or TRBV6-3 and J is TRBJ1-1; D may be TRBD1 (6 bases). V was pared by 0 bases and J by 1 base, with 9 bases between. From germline, CDR1 is MNHEY and CDR2 SVGEGT. The CDR3 consists of 15 residues. The CDR3 sequence is CASSYSVQGNTEAFF. DNA for the CDR3: TGTGCCAGCAGTTACTCCGTACAGGGGAACACTGAAGCTTTCTTT.

This chain uses TRBV15 with TRBJ2-5, with D tentatively TRBD2 (6 bases). With 0 bases removed from V and 4 bases from J, the gap between germline ends came to 12 bases. Germline lookup yields CDR1 LNHNV and CDR2 YYDKDF (reference sequence). The CDR3 is 15 amino acids. CDR3 residues: CATSRDRRVGETQYF. As DNA, the CDR3 is TGTGCCACCAGCAGAGATCGGAGGGTAGGAGAGACCCAGTACTTC.

This clonotype was seen many times. The chain joins TRBV7-8 to TRBJ2-5; tentative D call: TRBD1 (6 bases). This CDR3 has 14 amino acids. Germline CDR1 reads SGHVS; CDR2 reads FQNEAQ. Between the trimmed V and J ends, which lost 5 bases and 4 bases, there was a span of 14 bases. The CDR3 DNA is TGTGCCAGCAGCCCAAGGGGGTTTGGAGAGACCCAGTACTTC. This sequence encodes CASSPRGFGETQYF. Looking up the rest from reference TRBV7-8 and TRBJ2-5 gives the full variable domain: GAGVSQSPRYKVAKRGQDVALRCDPISGHVSLFWYQQALGQGPEFLTYFQNEAQLDKSGLPSDRFFAERPEGSVSTLKIQRTQQEDSAVYLCASSPRGFGETQYFGPGTRLLVL.